This T cell receptor (beta chain) emerged from a study of blood T cells in healthy people across ages. A few counts support this clonotype. For the second PCR, which ran for roughly 6 to 11 cycles, a sample-barcoded 5' primer and a J-beta primer mix were used. TCRdb processed the 5' RACE reads anew with MiXCR; each CDR3 protein has one entry. Among 790,000 or so distinct CDR3 sequences, about 45% were seen once, and the ten largest hold around 18%. Germline-derived CDR1 and CDR2 are DFQATT and SNEGSKA (reference sequence). This CDR3 region has 16 residues. The V gene lost 0 bases and the J gene lost 0 bases, with 15 bases spanning the gap.

The chain joins TRBV20-1 to TRBJ2-7; TRBD2 is a possible D gene (6 bases). The sequence derives from a man aged 80 or over in good health. The source material was blood. The DNA for the CDR3 is TGCAGTGCTAGAGATAGAGAGCGGGCATACTCCTACGAGCAGTACTTC. Translated: CSARDRERAYSYEQYF.